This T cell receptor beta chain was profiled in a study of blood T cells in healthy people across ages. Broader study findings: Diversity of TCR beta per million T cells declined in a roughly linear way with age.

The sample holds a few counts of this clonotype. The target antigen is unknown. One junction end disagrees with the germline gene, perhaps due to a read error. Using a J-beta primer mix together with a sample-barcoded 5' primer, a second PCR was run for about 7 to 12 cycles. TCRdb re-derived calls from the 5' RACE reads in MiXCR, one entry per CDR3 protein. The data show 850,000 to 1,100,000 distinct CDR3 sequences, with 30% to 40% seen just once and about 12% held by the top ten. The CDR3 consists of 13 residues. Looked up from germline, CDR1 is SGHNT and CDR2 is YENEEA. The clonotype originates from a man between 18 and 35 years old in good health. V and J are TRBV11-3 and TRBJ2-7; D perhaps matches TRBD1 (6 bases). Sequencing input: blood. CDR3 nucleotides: TGTGCCAGTAGCTTAGGGGACAACTACGAGCAGTACTTC. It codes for CASSLGDNYEQYF.